The T cell receptor beta chain described here comes from a study of beta chain features in type 1 diabetes. The isolated RNA, all of it, was reverse transcribed, so expressed TCRB transcripts were what got sequenced. Profiling relied on immunoSEQ multiplex PCR, and the TCRdb table lists in-frame clones only, not all of them. The sample records 300,000 to 350,000 clones, less than 9.5% being singletons. The germline V and J ends were trimmed by 4 bases and 6 bases, with 6 bases remaining between them. CDR1 and CDR2 from the germline V gene are SQVTM and ANQGSEA. CDR3 length equals 10 residues. This clone showed up just a few times.

The chain links TRBV29-1 to TRBJ1-2; no clear D. This receptor was taken from a woman in her late teens or twenties in good health. The material sequenced was central memory CD4+ T cells from blood. The CDR3, as DNA: TGCAGCGTTGGTGGGGATGGCTACACCTTC. The encoded protein is CSVGGDGYTF.